The rows below give T cell receptor beta chains drawn from one sample of a study of regulatory T cells in long-lasting Graves disease. TCRdb re-derived calls from the multiplex PCR reads in MiXCR, one entry per CDR3 protein. The profile shows some 330,000 distinct CDR3 sequences, 10% to 15% of them singletons. Separately, the same data were catalogued under a study of T cells in Graves' hyperthyroidism and ophthalmopathy.

The sequencing here drew on peripheral blood mononuclear cells (PBMCs), taken at new diagnosis, from a patient treated with antithyroid drugs. All receptors derive from a woman between 18 and 29 years old with Graves disease. CDR3s include the opening cysteine and the closing phenylalanine or tryptophan. A D gene is named only where the DNA matches it firmly. The listing skips clone size in some rows; elsewhere it reads once, few, many or a size class.

j_call v_call clone_size d_call cdr3_aa cdr3_nt
TRBJ1-1 TRBV6-1 many - CASTDGRLYTEAFF TGTGCCAGCACGGATGGTCGGTTGTACACTGAAGCTTTCTTT
TRBJ2-3 TRBV4-3 few TRBD2 CASSQVGWEGTDTQYF TGCGCCAGCAGCCAAGTTGGCTGGGAGGGAACAGATACGCAGTATTTT
TRBJ2-5 TRBV4-1 many TRBD1 CASSHGTGLGETQYF TGCGCCAGCAGCCACGGGACAGGGCTTGGGGAGACCCAGTACTTC
TRBJ2-7 TRBV5-1 - - CASSLGPPSSEQYF TGCGCCAGCAGCTTGGGGCCCCCGTCAAGCGAGCAGTACTTC
TRBJ1-1 TRBV2 many - CAKVLVNTEAFF TGTGCCAAAGTGTTAGTGAACACTGAAGCTTTCTTT
TRBJ1-2 TRBV2 many - CASSKQGVSMVGYTF TGTGCCAGCAGTAAACAGGGAGTGTCTATGGTGGGCTACACCTTC
TRBJ2-5 TRBV11-2 many - CASSFRSLFYQETQYF TGTGCCAGCAGCTTTAGGAGCCTGTTCTACCAAGAGACCCAGTACTTC
TRBJ1-3 TRBV20-1 - TRBD1 CSASRDRGGSTIYF TGCAGTGCTAGTAGGGACAGGGGAGGAAGCACCATATATTTT
TRBJ1-2 TRBV12-5 many - CASGLPPEIDYTF TGTGCTAGTGGTTTGCCCCCGGAGATTGACTACACCTTC
TRBJ1-4 TRBV7-9 many - CASSGVGTPEAATNEKLFF TGTGCCAGCAGCGGGGTAGGAACCCCCGAAGCTGCAACTAATGAAAAACTGTTTTTT
TRBJ1-2 TRBV7-3 many - CASSSPSGEADYGYTF TGTGCCAGCAGCTCACCCTCGGGGGAAGCGGACTATGGCTACACCTTC
TRBJ2-3 TRBV5-1 few - CASSFGRGGTSTDTQYF TGCGCCAGCAGCTTCGGTCGGGGCGGGACGTCCACAGATACGCAGTATTTT
TRBJ1-1 TRBV20-1 few - CSAREKGSGGEGVLRAEAFF TGCAGTGCTAGAGAAAAGGGTAGCGGAGGAGAGGGGGTCCTCAGGGCTGAAGCTTTCTTT
TRBJ1-1 TRBV29-1 many - CSVTPRVYEAFF TGCAGCGTTACCCCCCGGGTGTATGAAGCTTTCTTT
TRBJ2-1 TRBV12-3/TRBV12-4 many - CASRPRRGPNEQFF TGTGCCAGCAGACCACGGAGGGGGCCCAATGAGCAGTTCTTC
TRBJ2-7 TRBV14 few - CASSQGPNGSGSYEQYF TGTGCCAGCAGCCAGGGGCCTAACGGGAGTGGGTCCTACGAGCAGTACTTC
TRBJ2-5 TRBV7-2 many - CASSPDLARETQYF TGTGCCAGCAGCCCAGACCTGGCACGGGAGACCCAGTACTTC
TRBJ2-5 TRBV12-3/TRBV12-4 many TRBD2 CASMLAGLASQYF TGTGCCAGCATGCTAGCGGGGCTTGCGTCCCAGTACTTC
TRBJ2-1 TRBV5-1 once TRBD2 CASSLGLAGVYEQFF TGCGCCAGCAGCCTGGGACTAGCGGGAGTTTATGAGCAGTTCTTC
TRBJ1-5 TRBV20-1 many - CSAREGVNQPQHF TGCAGTGCTAGAGAGGGGGTAAATCAGCCCCAGCATTTT
TRBJ1-2 TRBV5-8 many - CASSSAAGKWVYGYTF TGTGCCAGCAGCTCGGCGGCAGGGAAGTGGGTCTATGGCTACACCTTC
TRBJ1-5 TRBV20-1 many - CSASWFGRNQPQHF TGCAGTGCTAGTTGGTTCGGGCGTAATCAGCCCCAGCATTTT
TRBJ2-7 TRBV9 many - CASSVGHGGYEQYF TGTGCCAGCAGCGTCGGACACGGGGGCTACGAGCAGTACTTC
TRBJ2-1 TRBV6-2/TRBV6-3 many - CASSFIGGNYNEQFF TGTGCCAGCAGCTTCATTGGCGGGAACTACAATGAGCAGTTCTTC
TRBJ2-1 TRBV28 - - CASSFGYNERFF TGTGCCAGCAGTTTCGGTTACAATGAGCGGTTCTTC
TRBJ2-1 TRBV4-1 - TRBD2 CASSTPAGGYNEQFF TGCGCCAGCAGCACTCCAGCGGGGGGTTACAATGAGCAGTTCTTC
TRBJ2-2 TRBV2 few - CASRGDRTDIGELFF TGTGCCAGCAGGGGGGACCGGACAGACATCGGGGAGCTGTTTTTT
TRBJ2-3 TRBV7-2 many TRBD2 CASSLGLAGGRDTQYF TGTGCCAGCAGCTTAGGGCTAGCGGGGGGGCGAGATACGCAGTATTTT
TRBJ2-1 TRBV5-1 many - CASRPQGGSYNEQFF TGCGCCAGCAGGCCGCAGGGGGGCTCCTACAATGAGCAGTTCTTC